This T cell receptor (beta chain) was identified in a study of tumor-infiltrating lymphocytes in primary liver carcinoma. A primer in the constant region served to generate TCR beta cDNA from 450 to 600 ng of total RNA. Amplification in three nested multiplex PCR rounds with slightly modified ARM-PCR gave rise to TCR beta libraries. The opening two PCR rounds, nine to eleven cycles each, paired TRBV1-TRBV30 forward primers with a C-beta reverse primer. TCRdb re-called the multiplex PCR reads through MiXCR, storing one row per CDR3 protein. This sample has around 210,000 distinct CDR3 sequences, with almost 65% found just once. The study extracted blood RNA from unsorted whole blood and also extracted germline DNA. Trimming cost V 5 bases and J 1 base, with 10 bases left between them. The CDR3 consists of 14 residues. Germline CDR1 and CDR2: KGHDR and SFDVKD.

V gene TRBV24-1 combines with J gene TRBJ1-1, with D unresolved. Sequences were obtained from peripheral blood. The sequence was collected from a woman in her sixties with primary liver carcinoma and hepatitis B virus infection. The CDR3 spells CATSAGMANTEAFF. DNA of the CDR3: TGTGCCACCAGTGCGGGGATGGCGAACACTGAAGCTTTCTTT.